These 22 T cell receptor beta chains share one sample of origin, sequenced in a study of beta chain features in type 1 diabetes. Isolated RNA was reverse transcribed in full, so expressed TCRB transcripts were sequenced. Sequencing used immunoSEQ multiplex PCR; TCRdb keeps in-frame clones, though not all of them. The sample has some 400,000 clones; approximately 15% are singletons. Sequenced material: naive CD4+ T cells from blood. These TCRs come from a woman in her late teens or twenties in good health.

The gene calls are TRBV28 and TRBJ2-3; 7 positions match TRBD1. The CDR3 covers 15 residues. Germline values: CDR1 MDHEN, CDR2 SYDVKM. After removal of 3 bases from V and 3 bases from J, the junction contained 6 bases not matched to a gene. CDR3 region: CASSFPGGRTDTQYF. For the CDR3, the DNA is TGTGCCAGCAGTTTTCCAGGGGGACGGACAGATACGCAGTATTTT.

This clone was found a few times. The genes are TRBV30 and TRBJ2-1; possibly TRBD2 for D (6 bases). Germline-derived CDR1 and CDR2 are GTSNPN and SVGIG (reference sequence). The V end lost 3 bases, the J end lost 0 bases, and 9 bases lay between the germline ends. The CDR3 covers 14 residues. CDR3 loop: CAWRFSGSYNEQFF. The CDR3 coding sequence is TGTGCCTGGAGGTTTAGCGGCTCCTACAATGAGCAGTTCTTC. Full variable domain (outside the CDR3, taken from reference TRBV30 and TRBJ2-1): SQTIHQWPATLVQPVGSPLSLECTVEGTSNPNLYWYRQAAGRGLQLLFYSVGIGQISSEVPQNLSASRPQDRQFILSSKKLLLSDSGFYLCAWRFSGSYNEQFFGPGTRLTVL.

The chain joins TRBV9 to TRBJ1-1, with 7 nucleotides matching TRBD1. The CDR3 contains 13 residues. V shed 2 bases, J shed 5 bases, and the junction held 3 bases outside the gene matches. Germline assignment: CDR1 SGDLS and CDR2 YYNGEE. The CDR3 sequence: CASSVRGRTEAFF. The CDR3 bases are TGTGCCAGCAGCGTGAGGGGGCGGACTGAAGCTTTCTTT.

Only a few counts were recorded for this clone. The V gene is TRBV5-1, the J gene TRBJ1-2, with unresolved D. This CDR3 is built from 13 residues. Per the germline V gene, CDR1 is SGHRS and CDR2 is YFSETQ. V lost 0 bases, J lost 8 bases, and 11 bases lay in between. DNA of the CDR3: TGCGCCAGCAGCTTGGATGGGAGTAGCGGCTACACCTTC. Translation: CASSLDGSSGYTF.

The rearrangement links TRBV28 to TRBJ1-2; D is unresolved. In germline, CDR1 is MDHEN, CDR2 SYDVKM. The CDR3 is 15 residues long. Trimming stripped 4 bases from V and 3 bases from J, with 15 bases between. This chain's CDR3 is CASSSGILQYYGYTF. CDR3 bases: TGTGCCAGCAGTTCCGGGATATTGCAGTACTATGGCTACACCTTC.

The chain recombines TRBV5-4 with TRBJ1-4, with 9 bases identical to TRBD1. The J segment lost 5 bases and the V segment lost 4 bases, leaving 6 bases of the junction unmatched. Germline V lookup: CDR1 SGHNT, CDR2 YYREEE (reference sequence). The CDR3 covers 15 residues. The DNA for the CDR3 is TGTGCCAGCAGCCAAGGAGGGACAGGGAATGAAAAACTGTTTTTT. Amino acid sequence: CASSQGGTGNEKLFF.

CDR3 in DNA: TGCGCCAGCAGCCAAGAGATTGGGGCCACCGGGGAGCTGTTTTTT. Residues: CASSQEIGATGELFF. The chain links TRBV4-3 to TRBJ2-2; a weak D match, TRBD1 (5 bases). V shed 0 bases and J shed 4 bases, with 9 bases lying between them. The CDR3 extends over 15 amino acids. Germline V gives CDR1 LGHNA, CDR2 YSLEER.

The chain combines TRBV30 with TRBJ2-1; 11 nucleotides match TRBD1. Unmatched junction bases numbered 11, after V lost 5 bases and J lost 2 bases. The CDR3 is 17 residues long. Germline CDR1 is GTSNPN and CDR2 is SVGIG (reference sequence). CDR3 region: CAWGGTGGLSAYNEQFF. In DNA, the CDR3 is TGTGCCTGGGGGGGGACAGGGGGACTATCAGCCTACAATGAGCAGTTCTTC.

J is TRBJ1-5 and V is TRBV29-1; D remains unclear. Germline CDR1 reads SQVTM; CDR2 reads ANQGSEA. CDR3 size: 13 residues. V was cut by 7 bases and J by 3 bases, with 13 bases left in between. CDR3 bases: TGCAGCGCCCGGCGGGGAGACAATCAGCCCCAGCATTTT. Protein: CSARRGDNQPQHF.

In this sample, this clone turned up a few times. The rearrangement links TRBV30 to TRBJ2-5; TRBD1 aligns across 9 bases. Germline trimming cut 3 bases from V and 5 bases from J; bases unmatched to any gene: 1. CDR3 length equals 12 residues. Germline assignment: CDR1 GTSNPN and CDR2 SVGIG (reference sequence). CDR3 amino acids: CAWRTGGETQYF. For the CDR3, the DNA is TGTGCCTGGAGGACAGGGGGTGAGACCCAGTACTTC.

This clone was picked up a small number of times. The gene calls are TRBV30 and TRBJ2-7; D is ambiguous. CDR1 and CDR2 (germline): GTSNPN, SVGIG (reference sequence). Trimming took 1 base from V and 7 from J, leaving 11 bases between them. The CDR3 totals 12 residues. CDR3 DNA: TGTGCCTGGAGTGAGCCCCCGGGTGAGCAGTACTTC. This encodes CAWSEPPGEQYF.

This clone was observed a handful of times. This sequence joins TRBV6-4 and TRBJ2-1; D not certain. There are 13 residues in the CDR3. CDR1 and CDR2 (germline): MRHNA, SNTAGT. Trimming removed 2 bases at V and 3 bases at J, with 5 bases between. The CDR3 bases are TGTGCCAGCAGTGACCTGCGCTACAATGAGCAGTTCTTC. Translated: CASSDLRYNEQFF.

This clone was observed a handful of times. CDR3 in DNA: TGTGCCAGCAGTGAATATACTAGCGGGAGAAAGTACGAGCAGTACTTC. It encodes CASSEYTSGRKYEQYF. V is TRBV2 and J is TRBJ2-7, with 11 bases fitting TRBD2. V was clipped by 2 bases and J by 4 bases; unmatched bases: 7. CDR1 and CDR2 (germline): SNHLY, FYNNEI. The CDR3 contains 16 residues.

Only a few counts were recorded for this clone. The CDR3 DNA reads TGCGCCAGCAGCTTCGACTCCGCTGAGCAGTTCTTC. Amino acids: CASSFDSAEQFF. The chain joins TRBV5-1 to TRBJ2-1, with D uncertain. V was trimmed by 2 bases and J by 9 bases, leaving 9 bases between them. Germline-derived CDR1 and CDR2 are SGHRS and YFSETQ. The CDR3 consists of 12 residues.

The rearrangement joins TRBV7-2 to TRBJ1-5; no definite D call. This CDR3 is built from 15 residues. Germline V CDR1 and CDR2: SGHTA, FQGNSA. V lost 3 bases and J 1 base, leaving 10 bases between the germline ends. CDR3 bases: TGTGCCAGCAGCTTCCTACAGAACAGCAATCAGCCCCAGCATTTT. It translates to CASSFLQNSNQPQHF.

This chain joins TRBV29-1 and TRBJ2-7; 12 nucleotides agree with TRBD1. The V and J ends lost 7 bases and 6 bases, in that order; junction bases with no gene match: 7. CDR1 is SQVTM and CDR2 is ANQGSEA in the germline V gene. This CDR3 comprises 13 residues. CDR3 DNA: TGCAGCGGACGGGACAGGGGGCCCTCCGAGCAGTACTTC. Amino acid sequence: CSGRDRGPSEQYF.

This clone was detected a few times. The V call is TRBV27, the J call TRBJ1-4, with D unclear. The V and J ends lost 1 base and 13 bases respectively, with 10 bases between them. The V gene's germline CDR1 is MNHEY and CDR2 SMNVEV (reference sequence). The CDR3 consists of 12 residues. CDR3 bases: TGTGCCAGCAGTTTATTGCGCGGGAGACTGTTTTTT. Translation: CASSLLRGRLFF.

V and J are TRBV7-9 and TRBJ1-3; no clear D. The CDR3 extends over 14 amino acids. Per the germline V gene, CDR1 is SEHNR and CDR2 is FQNEAQ (reference sequence). V lost 3 bases and J lost 4, with 10 bases in between. DNA of the CDR3: TGTGCCAGCAGCTTTGGAGGGAAAGGAAACACCATATATTTT. This translates into CASSFGGKGNTIYF.

This clone was found a few times. This chain uses TRBV7-8 with TRBJ2-5, with a tentative D call TRBD2 (6 bases). The CDR3 length is 18 residues. V was pared by 1 base and J by 3 bases, with 21 bases between. Per germline, CDR1 SGHVS and CDR2 FQNEAQ. In nucleotides, the CDR3 is TGTGCCAGCAGCTTAGTGCTCATACCTCGGGGGTCGAAAGAGACCCAGTACTTC. Amino acids: CASSLVLIPRGSKETQYF.

This clone was recorded a few times. The rearrangement joins TRBV7-9 to TRBJ2-2; 15 nucleotides agree with TRBD2. Germline V gene sequence: CDR1 SEHNR, CDR2 FQNEAQ (reference sequence). The CDR3 loop spans 17 amino acids. The J segment lost 5 bases and the V segment lost 7 bases, leaving 8 bases of the junction unmatched. CDR3 residues: CASNVAGLAGGTGELFF. The CDR3 region has the DNA TGTGCCAGCAACGTGGCGGGACTAGCGGGAGGTACCGGGGAGCTGTTTTTT.

The gene calls are TRBV18 and TRBJ2-1; 8 nucleotides match TRBD2. In germline, CDR1 is KGHSH, CDR2 LQKENI. Unmatched junction bases numbered 2, after V lost 2 bases and J lost 8 bases. The CDR3 has 13 residues. CDR3 DNA: TGTGCCAGCTCACCAGGGACTAGTCATGAGCAGTTCTTC. It translates to CASSPGTSHEQFF.

In this sample, this clone turned up a few times. The V and J genes are TRBV9 and TRBJ1-2; tentatively, D is TRBD1 (6 bases). The CDR3 has 14 residues. Germline V CDR1 and CDR2: SGDLS, YYNGEE. The V gene lost 3 bases and the J gene lost 8 bases, with 17 bases spanning the gap. This CDR3 reads CASSAPRGGGGYTF. DNA of the CDR3: TGTGCCAGCAGCGCCCCCCGTGGGGGCGGCGGCTACACCTTC.